This T cell receptor (beta chain) was sequenced during a study of PD-1 blockade in classical Hodgkin lymphoma. Study-level background: Nivolumab was administered to patients intravenously at 3 mg/kg every 2 weeks.

Concerning this clone: Its target is not known.

There was relapse after autologous stem cell transplantation in every patient, and there was variation in brentuximab vedotin exposure. Study-wide results and caveats: CD4+ TCR diversity, unlike CD8+, climbed significantly by C4D1. Patients newly diagnosed and complete responders had comparable baseline diversity. Relative to healthy donors, newly diagnosed patients reportedly had lower baseline TCR diversity, which was reported as lower still in relapsed/refractory patients.

Produced via immunoSEQ multiplex PCR; TCRdb's table is partial and in-frame only. The data hold more than 50,000 clones, with 80% to 90% observed a single time. Germline CDR1 reads LNHDA; CDR2 reads SQIVND (reference sequence). V shed 7 bases and J 6 bases; nucleotides not matched to a gene: 11. The CDR3 is 14 amino acids. Specimen: peripheral blood mononuclear cells (PBMCs), collected at baseline. The TCR originated in a human donor with classical Hodgkin lymphoma. The rearrangement joins TRBV19 to TRBJ1-2; 7 nucleotides agree with TRBD1. The CDR3 protein is CASTVGQATHGYTF. The CDR3 DNA reads as TGTGCCAGTACAGTTGGACAGGCCACGCATGGCTACACCTTC.